The present T cell receptor beta chain was sequenced within a study of cytomegalovirus exposure and HLA in healthy donors. Study-wide points: TCR beta chains numbering some 160 were designated cytomegalovirus-associated. Earlier analysis found most TCR beta V segments productive about 87% or about 30% of the time.

This clone has just one count. The antigen is undetermined. PCR primers comprised 60 Vbeta and 13 Jbeta primers. Repertoires were generated with immunoSEQ multiplex PCR, while TCRdb's copy carries only in-frame clones and drops some. The sample shows about 130,000 clones, around 73% of them seen only once. V dropped 4 bases and J dropped 8 bases, with 15 bases sitting between them. The CDR3 covers 14 residues. CDR1 and CDR2 (germline): LGHNA, YSLEER. Healthy bone marrow donors made up the donors. Sampled while nominally healthy, donors likely had unrecorded immune exposures. This TCR derives from a female donor in good health and CMV-seronegative. The rearrangement uses TRBV4-3 and TRBJ2-1; a possible D gene is TRBD2 (6 bases). Sequences were obtained from PBMCs. The CDR3 bases are TGCGCCAGCAGCCGCGCATGGGGGGTCGATGAGCAGTTCTTC. As protein: CASSRAWGVDEQFF.